The sequence of this TCR beta chain was determined in a study of CD39 and CD103 CD8 tumor-infiltrating T cells listed by TCRdb under 2018. Some background on the complete study: The repertoire comparisons shown came from four patients: one with an HPV-positive HNSCC, one with an HPV-negative HNSCC, one with ovarian cancer and one with melanoma. Repertoires of CD8 TIL subsets defined by CD103 and CD39 were compared with peripheral memory CD8 T cells by TCRbeta CDR3 deep sequencing. Findings and caveats that apply to the study as a whole: DP TIL clonotypes were rarely found in blood or uninvolved lymph node, whereas DN TIL clonotypes largely overlapped peripheral memory CD8 repertoires. DP CD8 TILs appeared to be more oligoclonal than DN and SP CD8 TILs and blood memory CD8 T cells, with roughly 56-86% covered by the top 30 clonotypes.

V lost 5 bases and J lost 3 bases; the stretch between them is 5 bases long. CDR1 and CDR2 (MNHEY, SMNVEV) derive from the germline V gene (reference sequence). Including cysteine and phenylalanine, the CDR3 has 13 amino acids. Only the CDR3 region is kept as DNA, spanning 39 bases read in frame from base 1. Concerning this clone itself: Its antigen is still unknown. No base-level quality is on record; no much larger clone is a single base apart.

At the time samples were collected, the patients were not on therapy, although their prior treatments varied from chemotherapy, radiotherapy, surgery and immunotherapy to none at all. After thawing, cells were enriched for T lymphocytes using a negative-selection kit, with EpCAM beads added for tumor-infiltrating lymphocytes. Memory CD8 T cells were sorted as CD8+CD4-CD45RA- cells regardless of CCR7 expression. Peripheral blood mononuclear cells were obtained using a Ficoll-Paque PLUS gradient and were cryopreserved prior to analysis. Populations were sorted on a FACSAria II to 99% purity, and cell pellets were frozen without culture for TCR sequencing. For each subset, between roughly 9,000 and 110,000 sorted cells were used for genomic DNA extraction with the DNeasy Blood and Tissue Kit. The immunoSEQ service sequenced and mapped the TCRbeta V-J or V-D-J regions, with coverage above 9.5x for each sample. In the original analysis: The analysis included only productive rearrangements exported from the immunoSEQ Analyzer platform, and clonality was assessed using the 500 most abundant clones. The Morisita-Horn similarity index and the Jaccard index were used to quantify the overlap in repertoires between populations. In roughly 6 cancer patients, Morisita-Horn similarity was measured between the TCR repertoires of CD8 T-cell subsets. The table comes from immuneACCESS by way of TCRdb, which keeps in-frame sequences with V and J called. Part of the clones is missing from these tables; in studies checked, under half for an unresolved V gene and the rest for unknown reasons. The DNA was the basis for D and trimming; V, J and clone size are from that table. For this sample the table gives 6,000 to 8,500 clones, of which 50% to 75% were detected only once. The top ten clones comprise around three fifths of the sample.

The rearrangement joined TRBV27 to TRBJ2-6, with no D gene named confidently. The receptor comes from a human donor with head and neck squamous cell carcinoma. Sequencing was done on a sample of CD8+ T cells sorted from blood. The cell subset or site label, read with the paper, signifies: total memory CD8 T cells (CD45RA-CCR7+/-) from blood or uninvolved lymph node. The CDR3 amino acid sequence is: CASSLVGANVLTF. The DNA sequence follows: TGTGCCAGCAGTCTCGTTGGGGCCAACGTCCTGACTTTC.